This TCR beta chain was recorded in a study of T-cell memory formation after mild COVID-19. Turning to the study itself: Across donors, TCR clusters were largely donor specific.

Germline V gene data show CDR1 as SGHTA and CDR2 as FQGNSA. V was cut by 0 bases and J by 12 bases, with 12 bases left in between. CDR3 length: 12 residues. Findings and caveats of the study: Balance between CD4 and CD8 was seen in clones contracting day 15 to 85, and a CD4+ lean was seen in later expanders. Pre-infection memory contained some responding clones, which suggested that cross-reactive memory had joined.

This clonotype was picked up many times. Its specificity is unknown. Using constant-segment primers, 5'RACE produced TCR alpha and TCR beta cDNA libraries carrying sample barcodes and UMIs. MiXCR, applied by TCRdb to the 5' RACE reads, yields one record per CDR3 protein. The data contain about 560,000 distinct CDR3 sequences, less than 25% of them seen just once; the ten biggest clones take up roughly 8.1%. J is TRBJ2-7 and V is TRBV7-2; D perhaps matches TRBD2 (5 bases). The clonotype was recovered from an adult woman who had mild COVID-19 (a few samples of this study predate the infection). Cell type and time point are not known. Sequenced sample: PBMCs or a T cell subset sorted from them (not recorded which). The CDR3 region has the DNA TGTGCCAGCAGCTTAGCGGGATCAGGACTGTACTTC. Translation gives CASSLAGSGLYF.